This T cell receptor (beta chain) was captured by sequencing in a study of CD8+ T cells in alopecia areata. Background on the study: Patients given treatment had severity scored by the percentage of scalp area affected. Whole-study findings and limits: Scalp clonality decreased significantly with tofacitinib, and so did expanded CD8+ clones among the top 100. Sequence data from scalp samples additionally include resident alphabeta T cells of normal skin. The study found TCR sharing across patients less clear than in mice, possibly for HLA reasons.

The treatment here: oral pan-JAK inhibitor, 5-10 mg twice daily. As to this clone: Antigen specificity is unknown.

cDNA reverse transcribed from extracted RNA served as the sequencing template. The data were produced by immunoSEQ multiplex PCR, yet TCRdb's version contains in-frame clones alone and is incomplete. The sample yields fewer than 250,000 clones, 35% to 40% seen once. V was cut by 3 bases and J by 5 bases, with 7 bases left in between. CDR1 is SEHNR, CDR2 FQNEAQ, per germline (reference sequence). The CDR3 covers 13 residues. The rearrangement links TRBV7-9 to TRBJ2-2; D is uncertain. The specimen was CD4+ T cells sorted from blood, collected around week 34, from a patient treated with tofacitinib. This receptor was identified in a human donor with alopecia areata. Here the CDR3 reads CASSLSATGELFF. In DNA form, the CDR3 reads TGTGCCAGCAGCTTGTCGGCGACCGGGGAGCTGTTTTTT.